Each of the 12 T cell receptor beta chains below was sequenced from the same sample in a study of CD4 T cells in relation to SARS-CoV-2 and coronaviruses. For these receptors, no antigen is known. Unexposed donor CD4+ T cells date from 2011-2018, before the COVID-19 pandemic. After nine to ten days of culture, CD4+ T cells were isolated. Clones were read by immunoSEQ multiplex PCR, and TCRdb kept only the in-frame ones, dropping some. This sample carries approximately 20,000 clones, 76% of them seen once, and the ten largest clones take around a sixth. Specimen: CD4+ T cells from PBMCs, cultured in vitro. These receptors came from a human donor in good health.

The rearrangement uses TRBV28 and TRBJ1-6; D remains ambiguous. Trimming took 3 bases from V and 0 from J, leaving 12 bases between them. There are 17 residues in the CDR3. CDR1 is MDHEN, CDR2 SYDVKM, per germline. CDR3 in DNA: TGTGCCAGCAGTTTGGGAGTAGGTATCTCCTATAATTCACCCCTCCACTTT. Amino acid sequence: CASSLGVGISYNSPLHF.

This rearrangement joins TRBV10-3 to TRBJ2-7; no definite D call. The CDR3 runs to 14 residues. V lost 10 bases and J lost 0, with 16 bases in between. Germline loops: CDR1 ENHRY, CDR2 SYGVKD. The CDR3 spells CASGRGLNSYEQYF. The CDR3 DNA is TGTGCCAGCGGCCGTGGGTTAAACTCCTACGAGCAGTACTTC.

V is TRBV5-5 and J is TRBJ2-7; D is unresolved. CDR1 and CDR2 (germline): SGHKS, YYEKEE (reference sequence). The V gene lost 5 bases and the J gene lost 5 bases, with 23 bases spanning the gap. The CDR3 runs 16 residues. DNA of the CDR3: TGTGCCAGCAGTCGTGAATGGACCCCCTCACCTAACGAGCAGTACTTC. Amino acid sequence: CASSREWTPSPNEQYF.

The chain is built from TRBV5-4 and TRBJ1-6; 7 positions agree with TRBD1. Germline V gene sequence: CDR1 SGHNT, CDR2 YYREEE (reference sequence). This CDR3 has 13 residues. The junction had 3 bases not matched to a gene; V was cut back by 0 bases and J by 12 bases. This CDR3 is CASSLEGGLPLHF. DNA of the CDR3: TGTGCCAGCAGCTTGGAAGGGGGCCTACCCCTCCACTTT.

V and J are TRBV7-9 and TRBJ2-1, with 15 bases that match TRBD2. Germline CDR1 and CDR2: SEHNR and FQNEAQ (reference sequence). The length of the CDR3 is 19 residues. Trimming cost V 4 bases and J 8 bases; bases outside gene matches: 15. CDR3 DNA: TGTGCCAGCAGCTGGCCAGGGAGGACTAGCGGGAGGGCCTCCCATGAGCAGTTCTTC. It translates to CASSWPGRTSGRASHEQFF.

The chain has TRBV12-3 or TRBV12-4 and TRBJ1-2; no definite D call. V dropped 6 bases and J dropped 8 bases, with 13 bases sitting between them. The CDR3 is 12 residues long. The chain's CDR3 is CASSIPSGGYTF. CDR3 DNA sequence: TGTGCCAGCAGCATACCCTCTGGGGGCTACACCTTC.

This rearrangement joins TRBV2 to TRBJ2-5; a weak D match, TRBD1 (7 bases). V was shortened by 6 bases and J by 3 bases, with 17 bases between the two germline ends. The CDR3 is 15 amino acids. Germline V gene lookup returns CDR1 SNHLY and CDR2 FYNNEI. The CDR3 DNA reads TGTGCCAGCAGCCGACAGGGACTTGAAGAAGAGACCCAGTACTTC. Residues: CASSRQGLEEETQYF.

This sequence joins TRBV30 and TRBJ2-7, with D perhaps matching TRBD2 (6 bases). This CDR3 contains 12 residues. CDR1 and CDR2 (germline): GTSNPN, SVGIG (reference sequence). V was clipped by 3 bases and J by 6 bases, with 12 bases between them. The CDR3: CAWSPGGPEQYF. CDR3 DNA: TGTGCCTGGAGCCCAGGAGGGCCCGAGCAGTACTTC.

The rearrangement links TRBV18 to TRBJ1-2; 7 positions match TRBD1. This CDR3 is built from 16 residues. Germline V gene data show CDR1 as KGHSH and CDR2 as LQKENI. The V segment lost 0 bases and the J segment 4 bases; nucleotides outside the gene matches: 8. The CDR3 DNA sequence: TGTGCCAGCTCACCACCGATTGGGACAGAGGCCTATGGCTACACCTTC. Translated, it gives CASSPPIGTEAYGYTF.

The rearrangement uses TRBV6-5 and TRBJ2-5, with unresolved D. The germline V gene encodes CDR1 MNHEY and CDR2 SVGAGI. Deletions cut 6 bases from V and 1 base from J, with 9 bases between. The CDR3 is made up of 13 amino acids. CDR3 residues: CASSGWVQETQYF. The CDR3 DNA follows: TGTGCCAGCAGCGGGTGGGTCCAAGAGACCCAGTACTTC.

The chain combines TRBV6-1 with TRBJ2-7; tentative D call: TRBD1 (6 bases). The CDR3 contains 14 residues. V lost 3 bases to trimming and J lost 2 bases, with 11 bases between them. Germline V gives CDR1 MNHNS, CDR2 SASEGT. In nucleotides, the CDR3 is TGTGCCAGCAGTGAGGGACATCCTACCTACGAGCAGTACTTC. Its protein is CASSEGHPTYEQYF.

The chain combines TRBV24-1 with TRBJ1-4; 7 bases fit TRBD1. This CDR3 spans 13 amino acids. J was trimmed by 5 bases and V by 9 bases; bases with no gene match: 5. In germline, CDR1 is KGHDR, CDR2 SFDVKD. Here the CDR3 reads CATQRDRNEKLFF. The CDR3 region has the DNA TGTGCCACCCAACGGGACAGAAATGAAAAACTGTTTTTT.